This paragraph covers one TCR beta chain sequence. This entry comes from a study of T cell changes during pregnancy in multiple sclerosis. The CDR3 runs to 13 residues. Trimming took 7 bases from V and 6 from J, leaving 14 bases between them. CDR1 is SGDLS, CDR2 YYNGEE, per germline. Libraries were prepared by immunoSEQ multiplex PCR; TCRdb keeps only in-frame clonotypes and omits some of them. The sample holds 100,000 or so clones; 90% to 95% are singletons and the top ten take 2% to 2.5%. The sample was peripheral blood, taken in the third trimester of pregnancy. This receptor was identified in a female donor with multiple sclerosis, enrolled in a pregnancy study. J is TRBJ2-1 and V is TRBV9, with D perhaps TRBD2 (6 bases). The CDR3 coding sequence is TGTGCCAGCGGAGGAGGGATTCTCAATGAGCAGTTCTTC. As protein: CASGGGILNEQFF.